This entry features one TCR beta chain sequence. This record belongs to a study of blood T cell repertoires in COVID-19. Study overall: Nucleic acid was either cDNA or gDNA, and it came from T cells, B-cell-depleted T cells, or PBMCs.

V dropped 2 bases and J dropped 4; count of bases not matched to a gene: 7. Germline V lookup: CDR1 KGHSH, CDR2 LQKENI. The CDR3 length is 16 residues. Enrollees, 18 to 89 years old, lived in fewer than 25 US areas. Authors' analysis steps: Reference gene primer amplification gave nucleated cell count estimates. Profiling relied on immunoSEQ multiplex PCR, and the TCRdb table lists in-frame clones only, not all of them. V and J calls plus clone size are reproduced from that table; the DNA served to infer D and trimming. The top ten clones hold about 4.2% of a sample with around 340,000 clones, 80% to 90% of them seen once.

Material: PBMCs or T cells enriched from blood (not recorded which). V gene TRBV18 combines with J gene TRBJ2-1; 8 bases agree with TRBD1. The origin of this receptor is a woman aged 40 to 50 with acute COVID-19. This CDR3 reads CASSPGPGQVYNEQFF. CDR3 bases: TGTGCCAGCTCACCAGGACCGGGACAGGTGTACAATGAGCAGTTCTTC.